This T cell receptor (beta chain) was sequenced during a study of T cells in Graves' hyperthyroidism and ophthalmopathy. Turning to the study itself: Peripheral blood sampling occurred at initial diagnosis, before any treatment.

Orbital computed tomography, thyroid ultrasound, serum thyroxine and TRAb, and clinical symptoms together informed the diagnoses. RNA transcripts were the template for amplifying TCR beta CDR3 regions. A set of HTBI primers served as the primers for a first-round RT-PCR of the TCR CDR3. Each CDR3 protein is one row after TCRdb ran MiXCR on the multiplex PCR reads. There are some 140,000 distinct CDR3 sequences in the sample; approximately 20% occur only once, and roughly 71% lies in the top ten. V was shortened by 1 base and J by 5 bases, with 17 bases between the two germline ends. The CDR3 runs 16 residues. Germline CDR1 and CDR2: SGHAT and FQNNGV. There are many counts of this clonotype.

The chain recombines TRBV11-2 with TRBJ1-1; a possible D gene is TRBD1 (6 bases). The sequence was collected from a woman in her fifties or sixties with Graves' hyperthyroidism that later progressed to Graves' ophthalmopathy. Sequenced: blood. In DNA, the CDR3 is TGTGCCAGCAGCTTAGGAATCGGGGGGCGGAATACTGAAGCTTTCTTT. It translates to CASSLGIGGRNTEAFF.